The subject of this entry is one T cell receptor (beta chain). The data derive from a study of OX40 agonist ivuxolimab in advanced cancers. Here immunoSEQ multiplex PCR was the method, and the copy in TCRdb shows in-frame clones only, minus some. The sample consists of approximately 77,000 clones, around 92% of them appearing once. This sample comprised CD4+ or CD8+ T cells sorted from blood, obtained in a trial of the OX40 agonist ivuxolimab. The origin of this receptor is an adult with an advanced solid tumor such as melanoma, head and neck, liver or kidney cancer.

The CDR3 is CASSPDWANVLTF. CDR3 DNA: TGTGCCAGCAGCCCGGACTGGGCCAACGTCCTGACTTTC. This chain connects TRBV7-3 to TRBJ2-6, with D possibly TRBD2 on 5 matching bases. V lost 5 bases to trimming and J lost 5 bases, with 7 bases between them. This CDR3 has 13 residues. Germline CDR1 SGHTA, CDR2 FQGTGA.